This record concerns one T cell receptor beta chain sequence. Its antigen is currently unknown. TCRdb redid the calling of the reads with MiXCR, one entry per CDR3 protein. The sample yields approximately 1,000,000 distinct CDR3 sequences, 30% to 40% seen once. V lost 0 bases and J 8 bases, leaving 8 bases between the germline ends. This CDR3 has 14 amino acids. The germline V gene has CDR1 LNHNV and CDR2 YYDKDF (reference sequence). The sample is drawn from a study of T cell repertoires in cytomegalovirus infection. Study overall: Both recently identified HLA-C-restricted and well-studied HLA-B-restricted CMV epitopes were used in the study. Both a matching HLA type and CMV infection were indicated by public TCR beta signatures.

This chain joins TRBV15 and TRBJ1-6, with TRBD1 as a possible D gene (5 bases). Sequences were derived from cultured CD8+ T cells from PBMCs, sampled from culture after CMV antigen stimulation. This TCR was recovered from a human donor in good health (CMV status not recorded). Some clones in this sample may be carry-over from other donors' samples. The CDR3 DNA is TGTGCCACCAGCAGAGATGGGGGGGATTCACCCCTCCACTTT. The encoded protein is CATSRDGGDSPLHF. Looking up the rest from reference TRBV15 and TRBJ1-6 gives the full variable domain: DAMVIQNPRYQVTQFGKPVTLSCSQTLNHNVMYWYQQKSSQAPKLLFHYYDKDFNNEADTPDNFQSRRPNTSFCFLDIRSPGLGDTAMYLCATSRDGGDSPLHFGNGTRLTVT.